This paragraph covers one TCR beta chain sequence. Assay: immunoSEQ multiplex PCR; the TCRdb copy retains only in-frame clones and omits some. The sample holds around 93,000 clones, 92% seen once. This specimen belongs to a study of control samples from healthy donors and cancer patients. Between the trimmed V and J ends, which lost 2 bases and 3 bases, there was a span of 7 bases. This CDR3 has 13 residues. Germline CDR1 reads MNHEY; CDR2 reads SVGEGT. This TCR was recovered from a human donor in good health. The donor label of this sample is uncertain. The chain uses TRBV6-2 or TRBV6-3 and TRBJ1-1; D unclear. The sample was blood. CDR3 nucleotides: TGTGCCAGCAGTTACGTGCGTGACACTGAAGCTTTCTTT. Translating it yields CASSYVRDTEAFF.